Sequencing of this T cell receptor beta chain was carried out in a study of control samples from healthy donors and cancer patients. CDR3 length equals 12 residues. Looked up from germline, CDR1 is GTSNPN and CDR2 is SVGIG (reference sequence). Between the trimmed V and J ends, which lost 5 bases and 7 bases, there was a span of 11 bases. Method: immunoSEQ multiplex PCR; TCRdb's copy keeps in-frame clones and lacks some. Of about 110,000 clones detected, roughly 90% appear once; the ten largest clones hold around 3.5%. V is TRBV30 and J is TRBJ1-4; D is unresolved. This receptor was taken from a woman aged 55-69 years with lung cancer. Sequencing used PBMCs. The CDR3 spells CAWGPWGEKLFF. The CDR3 DNA reads as TGTGCCTGGGGGCCGTGGGGTGAAAAACTGTTTTTT. Full variable domain (remainder filled in from reference TRBV30 and TRBJ1-4): SQTIHQWPATLVQPVGSPLSLECTVEGTSNPNLYWYRQAAGRGLQLLFYSVGIGQISSEVPQNLSASRPQDRQFILSSKKLLLSDSGFYLCAWGPWGEKLFFGSGTQLSVL.